A selection of T cell receptor beta chains follows, all from one sample in a study of blood T cells in healthy people across ages. MiXCR was run by TCRdb on the 5' RACE reads, yielding one entry per CDR3 protein. Of some 700,000 distinct CDR3 sequences in the sample, 22% were seen once. Sample: blood. All receptors derive from a man in his 70s in good health. Both conserved end residues are part of each CDR3. Fields, in order: D gene, clone size, V gene, J gene, CDR3 DNA, CDR3 protein. The D gene is left open where the match is weak. A row's size may be missing; if present it is once, few, many or a size class.

TRBD1	-	TRBV5-1	TRBJ2-2	TGCGCCAGCACCCGACAGGGCGTTGATGCGACTTATACCGGGGAGCTGTTTTTT	CASTRQGVDATYTGELFF
TRBD1	once	TRBV28	TRBJ1-1	TGTGCCAGCAGTCGTACAGGGGGTATTCGCACTGAAGCTTTCTTT	CASSRTGGIRTEAFF
TRBD2	-	TRBV20-1	TRBJ2-1	TGCAGTGCAAAGATCAGCGGGAAATACAATGAGCAGTTCTTC	CSAKISGKYNEQFF
-	-	TRBV7-2	TRBJ2-1	TGTGCCAGCAGCTCCGGGGTGGTATGGCAGTTCTTC	CASSSGVVWQFF
-	-	TRBV12-3/TRBV12-4	TRBJ2-2	TGTGCCAGCATTCCTAGCACCGGGGAGCTGTTTTTT	CASIPSTGELFF
TRBD2	-	TRBV20-1	TRBJ2-5	TGCAGTACTAGAGCTCCCGGGACTAGTGTGTTAGAGACCCAGTACTTC	CSTRAPGTSVLETQYF
-	few	TRBV20-1	TRBJ1-4	TGCAGTGCTAGAGTCCCCGTCCGGACTGAAAAACTGTTTTTT	CSARVPVRTEKLFF
-	few	TRBV27	TRBJ2-7	TGTGCCAGCAGTTTTTCGCTAGGGCCCTACGAGCAGTACTTC	CASSFSLGPYEQYF
TRBD2	few	TRBV5-1	TRBJ2-1	TGCGCCAGCAGCTTGGTCCTAGCGGGGGGGCCGTGGGATGAGCAGTTCTTC	CASSLVLAGGPWDEQFF
-	many	TRBV7-2	TRBJ1-5	TGTGCCAGCAGCTTAGGACCGAGTAGCAATCAGCCCCAGCATTTT	CASSLGPSSNQPQHF
TRBD1	-	TRBV7-2	TRBJ1-5	TGTGCCAGCAGCCAGGACAGGGTAAATGGACAGCCCCAGCATTTT	CASSQDRVNGQPQHF
-	once	TRBV6-1	TRBJ1-1	TGTGCCAGCATTCTGACAGTGAACACTGAAGCTTTCTTT	CASILTVNTEAFF
TRBD1	-	TRBV6-5	TRBJ1-1	TGTGCCAGCAGTTATGACAGGGATTTGACTGAAGCTTTCTTT	CASSYDRDLTEAFF
TRBD1	many	TRBV5-1	TRBJ2-4	TGCGCCAGCAGCCCTCAACAGGGGGCAGGAAACATTCAGTACTTC	CASSPQQGAGNIQYF
-	-	TRBV20-1	TRBJ2-2	TGCAGTGCTAGAGGGGCAACCCGGGTGGGGGAGCTGTTTTTT	CSARGATRVGELFF
-	many	TRBV12-3/TRBV12-4	TRBJ2-5	TGTGCCAGCAGTTCATTTGGAGAGACCCAGTACTTC	CASSSFGETQYF
-	-	TRBV29-1	TRBJ2-3	TGCAGCGGCGTCTACAGCATGGATACGCAGTATTTT	CSGVYSMDTQYF
-	-	TRBV14	TRBJ2-7	TGTGCCAGCAGCCAAGGAAAAATTAACGGGGTCACCTACGAGCAGTACTTC	CASSQGKINGVTYEQYF